These T cell receptor beta chains were read from a single sample in a study of blood T cell repertoires in COVID-19. The repertoire was sequenced with immunoSEQ multiplex PCR; TCRdb's copy has only in-frame clones and lacks some. The sample records about 240,000 clones, about 70% being singletons. Source material: peripheral blood. All receptors come from an elderly woman with acute or convalescent COVID-19. CDR3s include the opening cysteine and the closing phenylalanine or tryptophan. D genes are given only for firm matches. Size values are once, few and many counts, or a class for expanded clones, and some rows have none.

size	J	D	V	DNA	CDR3
NA	TRBJ1-6	TRBD1	TRBV27	TGTGCCAGCAGGGACAGGGGGAGTTCACCCCTCCACTTT	CASRDRGSSPLHF
NA	TRBJ2-1	NA	TRBV6-5	TGTGCCAGCATGTCCCCGGGATCCTACAATGAGCAGTTCTTC	CASMSPGSYNEQFF
NA	TRBJ1-1	TRBD1	TRBV19	TGTGCCAGTAGCCGACAGGGTCGAGGGAACACTGAAGCTTTCTTT	CASSRQGRGNTEAFF
NA	TRBJ1-2	NA	TRBV9	TGTGCCAGCAGCGTAGAGCGCTATGGCTACACCTTC	CASSVERYGYTF
NA	TRBJ2-7	NA	TRBV6-5	TGTGCCAGCAGATATACCAGCCGGGGGGCTGGCGAGCAGTACTTC	CASRYTSRGAGEQYF
NA	TRBJ2-1	TRBD1	TRBV28	TGTGCCAGCAGTCCGATCCGGACAGGGGGAGGGAATGAGCAGTTCTTC	CASSPIRTGGGNEQFF
NA	TRBJ1-2	NA	TRBV15	TGTGCCACCAGCAGAGTCGGGGACACTCCTAACTATGGCTACACCTTC	CATSRVGDTPNYGYTF
NA	TRBJ2-2	NA	TRBV5-4	TGTGCCAGCAGCTTGGGCAGGGGGGCCGGGGAGCTGTTTTTT	CASSLGRGAGELFF
NA	TRBJ1-2	NA	TRBV19	TGTGCCAGTAGCGACAGTTTTTACAACTATGGCTACACCTTC	CASSDSFYNYGYTF
NA	TRBJ1-2	NA	TRBV5-1	TGCGCCAGCAGCGAACCACAGGGTGCTGGCTACACCTTC	CASSEPQGAGYTF
NA	TRBJ2-3	TRBD1	TRBV7-9	TGTGCCAGCAGCCTTACAGGGGGTCTTACAGATACGCAGTATTTT	CASSLTGGLTDTQYF
NA	TRBJ2-4	TRBD1	TRBV3-1/TRBV3-2	TGTGCCAGCAGCGACCGGACAGGCGGAAACATTCAGTACTTC	CASSDRTGGNIQYF
NA	TRBJ2-5	TRBD1	TRBV6-2/TRBV6-3	TGTGCCAGCAGTTACTCGTACCTACAGGGGTCGACCCAGTACTTC	CASSYSYLQGSTQYF
NA	TRBJ2-3	TRBD1	TRBV5-1	TGCGCCAGCAGCTCCGGACAGGGTTGGGATACGCAGTATTTT	CASSSGQGWDTQYF
NA	TRBJ1-2	TRBD1	TRBV19	TGTGCCAGTACGAGAGAACAGGGGGGCTATGGCTACACCTTC	CASTREQGGYGYTF
NA	TRBJ2-1	TRBD2	TRBV3-1/TRBV3-2	TGTGCCAGCAGCCTACCGACTAGCGGGAGGGTTGAGCAGTTCTTC	CASSLPTSGRVEQFF
NA	TRBJ2-1	TRBD2	TRBV11-1	TGTGCCAGCAGCCGGACTAGCGGGGACCACAATGAGCAGTTCTTC	CASSRTSGDHNEQFF
NA	TRBJ1-4	TRBD1	TRBV28	TGTGCCAGCAGCGCGGGACAGGGTGGCGAAAAACTGTTTTTT	CASSAGQGGEKLFF
NA	TRBJ1-3	NA	TRBV6-1	TGTGCCAGCAGTGAACGGGGTTGGTCCTCTGGAAACACCATATATTTT	CASSERGWSSGNTIYF
NA	TRBJ2-5	TRBD1	TRBV3-1/TRBV3-2	TGTGCCAGCAGCCTAAGCTACAGGGGCCAGAGGGAGACCCAGTACTTC	CASSLSYRGQRETQYF
NA	TRBJ2-7	TRBD2	TRBV3-1/TRBV3-2	TGTGCCAGCAGCCACGGCGGGGGATCCTACGAGCAGTACTTC	CASSHGGGSYEQYF
NA	TRBJ1-1	NA	TRBV6-1	TGTGCCAGCAGTGAGGGGGCTAAAGCTTTCTTT	CASSEGAKAFF
NA	TRBJ2-2	TRBD1	TRBV7-8	TGTGCCAGCAGCTTAATCACAGGGGGCGGTTTTAGGACCGGGGAGCTGTTTTTT	CASSLITGGGFRTGELFF
NA	TRBJ1-3	NA	TRBV28	TGTGCCAGCAGTTCCCCCGGGAGGGGCGGAGGCTCTGGAAACACCATATATTTT	CASSSPGRGGGSGNTIYF
NA	TRBJ2-7	TRBD2	TRBV4-2	TGTGCCAGCAGCCAAGCAAACCCCGGGGGGAACGGGAGCGTCTACGAGCAGTACTTC	CASSQANPGGNGSVYEQYF
NA	TRBJ2-3	TRBD2	TRBV5-4	TGTGCCAGCAGCAGACGACTAGCGGGTAGCACAGATACGCAGTATTTT	CASSRRLAGSTDTQYF
once	TRBJ1-5	TRBD1	TRBV30	TGTGCCTGGAGTGTCACCAGGGTGGGGACAGGGGGCAATCAGCCCCAGCATTTT	CAWSVTRVGTGGNQPQHF
NA	TRBJ2-3	TRBD1	TRBV3-1/TRBV3-2	TGTGCCAGCAGCCCGGGACAGGGGCGCGTAGATACGCAGTATTTT	CASSPGQGRVDTQYF
NA	TRBJ2-5	NA	TRBV4-3	TGCGCCAGCAGCCAACGCCGGGGGGAGACCCAGTACTTC	CASSQRRGETQYF
NA	TRBJ2-7	TRBD1	TRBV4-1	TGCGCCAGCAGCCCTACGGGACAGGGAATCAACGAGCAGTACTTC	CASSPTGQGINEQYF
NA	TRBJ1-2	NA	TRBV6-1	TGTGCCAGCAGTGAAGCAGGGGATGGCTACACCTTC	CASSEAGDGYTF
NA	TRBJ2-1	TRBD2	TRBV2	TGTGCCAGCACTCGAACGGGACTAGATAGAGATGAGCAGTTCTTC	CASTRTGLDRDEQFF
NA	TRBJ1-1	TRBD1	TRBV7-9	TGTGCCAGCAGCCTTAGGTTCGGGACAGCTAACACTGAAGCTTTCTTT	CASSLRFGTANTEAFF
NA	TRBJ2-2	NA	TRBV7-3	TGTGCCAGCAGCTCCCAGGGGACCACCGGGGAGCTGTTTTTT	CASSSQGTTGELFF
NA	TRBJ2-3	NA	TRBV5-1	TGCGCCAGCAGCTTGGATCCCTCAATAAGGGGGGGGCAGAAGCAGTATTTT	CASSLDPSIRGGQKQYF
NA	TRBJ2-6	NA	TRBV5-5	TGTGCCAGCAGCTTGGGACAGTCTGGGGCCAACGTCCTGACTTTC	CASSLGQSGANVLTF
NA	TRBJ2-1	NA	TRBV3-1/TRBV3-2	TGTGCCAGCAGCCAAGGGGGACTTACGAGTGGATTCTTC	CASSQGGLTSGFF
NA	TRBJ2-7	TRBD1	TRBV18	TGTGCCAGCTCACCGCGACAGGGTGGGAGCGAGCAGTACTTC	CASSPRQGGSEQYF
NA	TRBJ2-5	TRBD2	TRBV5-4	TGTGCCAGCAGCTTAGGTAGCGGGGGGGCGGTAGAGACCCAGTACTTC	CASSLGSGGAVETQYF